This TCR beta chain was captured in a study of metastatic and nonmetastatic thyroid tumors. MiXCR was used by TCRdb to re-call the PCR reads. The sample contains 20,000 to 25,000 clones, roughly 12% of which appear only once. The sample holds many counts of this clone. Not a single patient had been given any form of treatment at any point before undergoing thyroid surgery. CDR3 size: 13 residues. Trimming removed 4 bases from V and 6 bases from J, with 13 bases in between. Germline CDR1 and CDR2: SQVTM and ANQGSEA. This clonotype originated in a female donor with papillary thyroid cancer or a benign thyroid nodule (not recorded which). Some clones in this sample may be carry-over from other donors' samples. The genes are TRBV29-1 and TRBJ1-5; D is possibly TRBD1 (5 bases). The source material was blood. This CDR3 reads CSVGEGRGQPQHF. CDR3 bases: TGCAGCGTTGGGGAGGGAAGGGGTCAGCCCCAGCATTTT.